A selection of T cell receptor beta chains follows, all from one sample in a study of blood T cell repertoires in COVID-19. Assay used: immunoSEQ multiplex PCR; TCRdb lists only in-frame clones, some missing. The table records about 130,000 clones, around 80% of them present only once. The sample consisted of PBMCs or T cells enriched from blood (not recorded which). All receptors come from a man aged 40-55 years with acute COVID-19. Both conserved end residues are part of each CDR3. D genes are given only for firm matches. Rows may omit the clone size; those that give it use once, few, many or a size class.

>.|TRBV6-6|TRBJ2-6|.
TGTGCCAGCAGTTACTCGACAGGCTCTGGGGCCAACGTCCTGACTTTC
CASSYSTGSGANVLTF
>.|TRBV7-3|TRBJ2-3|TRBD1
TGTGCCAGCAGCTTGACAGGGTCACCAGATACGCAGTATTTT
CASSLTGSPDTQYF
>once|TRBV28|TRBJ2-5|.
TGTGCCAGCACCGAAAATCCCATCGGGGTGGAGACCCAGTACTTC
CASTENPIGVETQYF
>.|TRBV7-3|TRBJ2-1|.
TGTGCCAGCAGCTTAACAGCAGGGGGGACCTCCTACAATGAGCAGTTCTTC
CASSLTAGGTSYNEQFF
>.|TRBV5-1|TRBJ2-1|TRBD2
TGCGCCAGCAGCGAAGGATTAGCGGGGGGAACCTACAATGAGCAGTTCTTC
CASSEGLAGGTYNEQFF
>.|TRBV4-2|TRBJ2-3|.
TGTGCCAGCAGCCAAGAGAGGCCAACCACAGATACGCAGTATTTT
CASSQERPTTDTQYF
>.|TRBV7-2|TRBJ2-5|TRBD2
TGTGCCAGCAGCTTTCCAACTAGCGGGGTTGAGACCCAGTACTTC
CASSFPTSGVETQYF
>once|TRBV5-1|TRBJ2-1|TRBD2
TGCGCCAGCAGTCCCGGGACTAGCGGGGCTCGGGAGCAGTTCTTC
CASSPGTSGAREQFF
>.|TRBV19|TRBJ1-5|.
TGTGCCAGTAGGGAGGGACCCTTTAATAGCAATCAGCCCCAGCATTTT
CASREGPFNSNQPQHF
>.|TRBV6-5|TRBJ1-2|.
TGTGCCAGCAGTTACTCGGCCACTAACTATGGCTACACCTTC
CASSYSATNYGYTF
>.|TRBV19|TRBJ2-1|TRBD2
TGTGCCAGTAGGCGGGGGGGCTCCTACAATGAGCAGTTCTTC
CASRRGGSYNEQFF